Below, 32 T cell receptor beta chains from the same sample are listed, as sequenced in a study of blood T cell repertoires in COVID-19. Sequenced by immunoSEQ multiplex PCR; TCRdb stores in-frame clones only, minus some. The sample comprises about 300,000 clones, 89% of which are singletons, and approximately 2% rests with the top ten. Sequenced: peripheral blood. The source is a woman aged 25 to 39 with COVID-19, enrolled during active disease.

The genes are TRBV18 and TRBJ1-6, with D maybe TRBD1 (5 bases). CDR1 is KGHSH, CDR2 LQKENI, per germline. The CDR3 length is 15 residues. V lost 3 bases and J 10 bases, leaving 16 bases between the germline ends. CDR3 amino acids: CASSPYGHVQSPLHF. The CDR3 DNA follows: TGTGCCAGCTCACCTTACGGACATGTGCAGTCACCCCTCCACTTT.

V and J are TRBV5-1 and TRBJ2-3, with D possibly TRBD1 on 6 matching bases. CDR3 length: 16 residues. Trimming left V 4 bases short and J 0 bases short, with 15 bases between. Germline V gene sequence: CDR1 SGHRS, CDR2 YFSETQ. CDR3 bases: TGCGCCAGCAGCCTTGTCCGAACAGGGAGCACAGATACGCAGTATTTT. It specifies CASSLVRTGSTDTQYF.

J is TRBJ1-2 and V is TRBV5-5, with D hard to call. Per the germline V gene, CDR1 is SGHKS and CDR2 is YYEKEE (reference sequence). This CDR3 has 11 residues. V lost 4 bases, J lost 5 bases, and 6 bases lay in between. The CDR3 protein is CASSPSYGYTF. The CDR3 region has the DNA TGTGCCAGCAGCCCGTCGTATGGCTACACCTTC.

V gene TRBV29-1 combines with J gene TRBJ2-5, with a possible D match to TRBD2 (5 bases). CDR1 and CDR2 from the germline V gene are SQVTM and ANQGSEA. This CDR3 contains 13 residues. The V gene lost 6 bases and the J gene lost 2 bases, with 13 bases spanning the gap. The CDR3 DNA is TGCAGCGTGAAGGAGGCCCCACAAGAGACCCAGTACTTC. Encoded protein: CSVKEAPQETQYF.

Only one count was recorded for this clone. The J gene is TRBJ2-3, the V gene TRBV2, with 9 bases that match TRBD2. The CDR3 consists of 15 residues. V lost 6 bases to trimming and J lost 6 bases; unmatched junction nucleotides: 10. CDR1 SNHLY and CDR2 FYNNEI come from the germline V gene. CDR3 bases: TGTGCCAGCAGCGAGCGGGGGGCGCATGGGGATACGCAGTATTTT. Encoded protein: CASSERGAHGDTQYF.

The chain uses TRBV7-2 and TRBJ1-2, with 8 bases that match TRBD1. Germline CDR1 is SGHTA and CDR2 is FQGNSA. The CDR3 is 13 amino acids. V was pared by 7 bases and J by 7 bases, with 8 bases of the junction left unmatched. The CDR3 nucleotides are TGTGCCAGCAAAGGTCAGGGGGCGCGTGGCTACACCTTC. Protein: CASKGQGARGYTF. Variable domain in full (rest from reference TRBV7-2 and TRBJ1-2): GAGVSQSPSNKVTEKGKDVELRCDPISGHTALYWYRQSLGQGLEFLIYFQGNSAPDKSGLPSDRFSAERTGGSVSTLTIQRTQQEDSAVYLCASKGQGARGYTFGSGTRLTVV.

This chain joins TRBV5-1 and TRBJ2-2; weak D call: TRBD2 (6 bases). CDR3 length equals 15 residues. V was trimmed by 0 bases and J by 3 bases, leaving 9 bases between them. Germline CDR1 reads SGHRS; CDR2 reads YFSETQ. The CDR3 loop reads CASSLARGDTGELFF. The DNA of the CDR3 is TGCGCCAGCAGCTTGGCGCGGGGAGACACCGGGGAGCTGTTTTTT.

The chain joins TRBV29-1 to TRBJ1-6; possible D gene TRBD1, 5 bases. This CDR3 is built from 13 residues. Germline V gives CDR1 SQVTM, CDR2 ANQGSEA. The V end was cut by 4 bases, the J end by 5 bases, with 9 bases between. Written as DNA, the CDR3 is TGCAGCGTTGCGGCAGGGAATAATTCACCCCTCCACTTT. This gives the protein CSVAAGNNSPLHF.

The chain uses TRBV18 and TRBJ2-3; 9 nucleotides align to TRBD1. The germline V gene has CDR1 KGHSH and CDR2 LQKENI. V dropped 5 bases and J dropped 4; count of bases not matched to a gene: 4. The CDR3 is 14 residues long. CDR3 sequence reads: CASSTRQGADTQYF. In DNA, the CDR3 is TGTGCCAGCTCAACAAGACAGGGGGCAGATACGCAGTATTTT.

This clone has just one count. V and J are TRBV29-1 and TRBJ2-7, with D perhaps matching TRBD1 (5 bases). The CDR3 is made up of 12 amino acids. V lost 2 bases to trimming and J lost 2 bases, with 7 bases between them. The germline V gene encodes CDR1 SQVTM and CDR2 ANQGSEA. Written as DNA, the CDR3 is TGCAGCGTTGAAACAGGAGCCTACGAGCAGTACTTC. It yields the protein CSVETGAYEQYF.

V usage is TRBV19 and J usage is TRBJ1-2; 7 bases are a match to TRBD1. CDR1 is LNHDA and CDR2 is SQIVND in the germline V gene (reference sequence). The V and J ends lost 1 base and 2 bases, in that order; junction bases with no gene match: 10. The CDR3 is 17 residues long. In DNA, the CDR3 is TGTGCCAGTAGTATAGGCCGGACAGGCGTATGGAACTATGGCTACACCTTC. Encoded protein: CASSIGRTGVWNYGYTF.

The genes are TRBV7-9 and TRBJ1-4; D is unclear. The germline gives CDR1 SEHNR, CDR2 FQNEAQ (reference sequence). The V end was cut by 5 bases, the J end by 0 bases, with 10 bases between. The length of the CDR3 is 15 residues. The chain's CDR3 is CASSTGSATNEKLFF. The CDR3 region has the DNA TGTGCCAGCAGCACGGGAAGTGCAACTAATGAAAAACTGTTTTTT.

Ten or more counts support this clone. In DNA form, the CDR3 reads TGTGCCAGCAGTGACGCTTATAGCGGGATCACAGATACGCAGTATTTT. Translation: CASSDAYSGITDTQYF. This rearrangement joins TRBV6-2 or TRBV6-3 to TRBJ2-3; TRBD2 aligns across 8 bases. The CDR3 sequence is 16 residues long. Germline CDR1 is MNHEY and CDR2 is SVGEGT. Losses at the gene ends were 5 bases for V and 2 bases for J; bases not matched to a gene: 9.

The V gene is TRBV28, the J gene TRBJ1-2, with D perhaps matching TRBD1 (6 bases). Per the germline V gene, CDR1 is MDHEN and CDR2 is SYDVKM. Between the trimmed V and J ends, which lost 6 bases and 3 bases, there was a span of 11 bases. The CDR3 has 13 amino acids. The CDR3 loop reads CASRTGIHYGYTF. The DNA of the CDR3 is TGTGCCAGCAGAACAGGGATTCACTATGGCTACACCTTC.

There are a few counts of this clone. The chain combines TRBV19 with TRBJ1-2; 9 bases are a match to TRBD1. With V trimmed by 4 bases and J by 4 bases, 10 bases remained unmatched. CDR3 length: 16 amino acids. Germline lookup yields CDR1 LNHDA and CDR2 SQIVND (reference sequence). The CDR3 is CASSTFTGGGGYGYTF. The CDR3, as DNA: TGTGCCAGTAGTACATTTACAGGGGGCGGCGGCTATGGCTACACCTTC.

The chain combines TRBV19 with TRBJ1-5, with 7 bases that match TRBD1. After removal of 7 bases from V and 4 bases from J, the junction contained 7 bases not matched to a gene. The CDR3 contains 14 residues. Germline-derived CDR1 and CDR2 are LNHDA and SQIVND (reference sequence). CDR3 residues: CASTLRQGNQPQHF. The DNA of the CDR3 is TGTGCCAGTACCCTCCGACAGGGTAATCAGCCCCAGCATTTT.

This chain connects TRBV18 to TRBJ1-2; 10 positions agree with TRBD1. The CDR3 runs to 14 residues. Germline loops: CDR1 KGHSH, CDR2 LQKENI. The V gene end was trimmed by 6 bases and the J gene end by 6 bases; junction bases not matched to a gene: 7. In DNA form, the CDR3 reads TGTGCCAGCTCTGCCGGGACAGGGGTGCATGGCTACACCTTC. It translates to CASSAGTGVHGYTF. The variable domain in full, with the rest retrieved from reference TRBV18 and TRBJ1-2, is NAGVMQNPRHLVRRRGQEARLRCSPMKGHSHVYWYRQLPEEGLKFMVYLQKENIIDESGMPKERFSAEFPKEGPSILRIQQVVRGDSAAYFCASSAGTGVHGYTFGSGTRLTVV.

The rearrangement links TRBV30 to TRBJ1-1, with D perhaps TRBD1 (5 bases). The germline V and J ends were trimmed by 4 bases and 1 base, with 13 bases remaining between them. This CDR3 has 14 residues. CDR1 is GTSNPN and CDR2 is SVGIG in the germline V gene (reference sequence). Written as DNA, the CDR3 is TGTGCCTGGAACACAGGTCTACAGAACACTGAAGCTTTCTTT. Protein: CAWNTGLQNTEAFF.

The J gene is TRBJ2-3, the V gene TRBV3-1 (or the pseudogene TRBV3-2); D not certain. The V gene's germline CDR1 is LGHDT and CDR2 YNNKEL (reference sequence). V lost 1 base and J lost 0, with 14 bases in between. CDR3 length: 17 residues. The CDR3 sequence: CASSQGATSASTDTQYF. In nucleotides, the CDR3 is TGTGCCAGCAGCCAAGGGGCGACCTCTGCTAGCACAGATACGCAGTATTTT.

The chain carries TRBV7-2 and TRBJ1-5; D remains ambiguous. V lost 5 bases and J 9 bases, leaving 11 bases between the germline ends. The CDR3 is 12 amino acids. Per germline, CDR1 SGHTA and CDR2 FQGNSA. The CDR3: CASSQDISPQHF. The CDR3 region has the DNA TGTGCCAGCAGCCAAGACATTTCGCCCCAGCATTTT.

This clone has more than one count but fewer than ten. This chain joins TRBV2 and TRBJ2-7; D not certain. The CDR3 loop spans 13 amino acids. V gave up 6 bases and J gave up 2 bases, with 11 bases separating them. From germline, CDR1 is SNHLY and CDR2 FYNNEI. This CDR3 reads CASRRGLTYEQYF. DNA for the CDR3: TGTGCCAGCAGGCGCGGATTAACCTACGAGCAGTACTTC. The full variable domain, in which reference TRBV2 and TRBJ2-7 provide the parts outside the CDR3, is EPEVTQTPSHQVTQMGQEVILRCVPISNHLYFYWYRQILGQKVEFLVSFYNNEISEKSEIFDDQFSVERPDGSNFTLKIRSTKLEDSAMYFCASRRGLTYEQYFGPGTRLTVT.

The chain uses TRBV6-2 or TRBV6-3 and TRBJ1-2; 7 positions agree with TRBD1. The germline V gene encodes CDR1 MNHEY and CDR2 SVGEGT. The CDR3 contains 13 residues. The ends lost 0 bases at V and 6 bases at J; junction bases unmatched: 1. CDR3 nucleotides: TGTGCCAGCAGTTACTCACAGGGGAATGGCTACACCTTC. Translating it yields CASSYSQGNGYTF.

This chain uses TRBV30 with TRBJ1-1, with D maybe TRBD1 (5 bases). The CDR3 runs to 14 residues. Trimming left V 4 bases short and J 0 bases short, with 12 bases between. Germline lookup yields CDR1 GTSNPN and CDR2 SVGIG (reference sequence). CDR3 protein: CAWTPGRMNTEAFF. The DNA of the CDR3 is TGTGCCTGGACCCCAGGGCGGATGAACACTGAAGCTTTCTTT. The variable domain in full, with the rest retrieved from reference TRBV30 and TRBJ1-1, is SQTIHQWPATLVQPVGSPLSLECTVEGTSNPNLYWYRQAAGRGLQLLFYSVGIGQISSEVPQNLSASRPQDRQFILSSKKLLLSDSGFYLCAWTPGRMNTEAFFGQGTRLTVV.

CDR3 sequence (DNA): TGTGCCAGCAGTGAAGTTCCACTAGTAGAGCAGTTCTTC. Translation: CASSEVPLVEQFF. This rearrangement joins TRBV6-1 to TRBJ2-1; tentative D call: TRBD2 (5 bases). This CDR3 spans 13 amino acids. The V end was cut by 1 base, the J end by 10 bases, with 11 bases between. Germline V gives CDR1 MNHNS, CDR2 SASEGT.

The V gene is TRBV21-1, the J gene TRBJ2-6; no check of the table's D call, TRBD1, against the DNA was made. TRBV21-1 is marked as a pseudogene. CDR3 size: 22 residues. This chain's CDR3 is CASSKGQGTTKPMSSGANVLTF. DNA of the CDR3: TGTGCCAGCAGCAAGGGACAGGGGACGACAAAACCCATGAGCTCTGGGGCCAACGTCCTGACTTTC.

The rearrangement links TRBV6-5 to TRBJ2-2, with 9 positions matching TRBD2. This CDR3 is built from 16 residues. The V gene end was trimmed by 2 bases and the J gene end by 5 bases; junction bases not matched to a gene: 6. The germline gives CDR1 MNHEY, CDR2 SVGAGI. This CDR3 reads CASSYSAGGRTGELFF. As DNA, the CDR3 is TGTGCCAGCAGTTACAGCGCGGGGGGGCGTACCGGGGAGCTGTTTTTT.

In this sample, this clone turned up a few times. In nucleotides, the CDR3 is TGTGCCAGCAGCCAAGACCCCGGACTAGCGGGAACCACAGATACGCAGTATTTT. It codes for CASSQDPGLAGTTDTQYF. This rearrangement joins TRBV4-2 to TRBJ2-3, with TRBD2 matching over 12 bases. J was trimmed by 2 bases and V by 0 bases; bases with no gene match: 6. CDR3 length: 18 amino acids. Per the germline V gene, CDR1 is LGHNA and CDR2 is YNFKEQ.

This chain connects TRBV7-2 to TRBJ1-2; D ambiguous. The V end lost 1 base, the J end lost 4 bases, and 10 bases lay between the germline ends. Germline CDR1 and CDR2: SGHTA and FQGNSA. This CDR3 contains 14 residues. CDR3 bases: TGTGCCAGCAGCTTAGGCCCGGGGTCCTATGGCTACACCTTC. Its translation is CASSLGPGSYGYTF.

This chain connects TRBV6-1 to TRBJ2-5; 7 bases align to TRBD1. V was pared by 2 bases and J by 5 bases, with 8 bases of the junction left unmatched. The CDR3 totals 15 residues. Germline CDR1 reads MNHNS; CDR2 reads SASEGT. The CDR3 spells CASSENKGAMETQYF. For the CDR3, the DNA is TGTGCCAGCAGTGAAAATAAGGGGGCGATGGAGACCCAGTACTTC.

V usage is TRBV12-2 and J usage is TRBJ2-3; the table assigns TRBD2, which was not confirmed against the DNA. TRBV12-2 is flagged as a pseudogene. The CDR3 has 13 amino acids. Here the CDR3 DNA reads TGTGCAAGTCGCAAACTAGTCTCAGATACGCAGTATTTT. Amino acids: CASRKLVSDTQYF.

The V call is TRBV2, the J call TRBJ2-5; TRBD1 aligns across 8 bases. Unmatched junction bases numbered 14, after V lost 5 bases and J lost 3 bases. CDR1 is SNHLY, CDR2 FYNNEI, per germline. The CDR3 is made up of 17 amino acids. The CDR3 bases are TGTGCCAGCAGTACTAGACAGGGGCCCGGGGGTGAAGAGACCCAGTACTTC. It is translated as CASSTRQGPGGEETQYF.

Concerning this clone: Other DNA sequences of this sample code for an identical CDR3. The chain has TRBV6-5 and TRBJ1-2; 9 bases are shared with TRBD1. CDR1 and CDR2 (germline): MNHEY, SVGAGI. The V and J ends lost 0 bases and 7 bases, in that order; junction bases with no gene match: 3. This CDR3 contains 14 residues. The CDR3 sequence is CASSYSGQGSGYTF. In nucleotides, the CDR3 is TGTGCCAGCAGTTACTCGGGACAGGGCTCTGGCTACACCTTC.